The 18 T cell receptor beta chains in this list originate from one sample, sequenced in a study of T cells in Graves' hyperthyroidism and ophthalmopathy. Amplification of TCR beta CDR3 regions used RNA as the template. During a first-round RT-PCR of the TCR CDR3, the HTBI primer set was used. Each CDR3 protein is one row after TCRdb ran MiXCR on the multiplex PCR reads. The sample includes about 610,000 distinct CDR3 sequences, roughly 14% of them seen just once. Specimen: blood. These receptors all stem from a woman aged 40 to 50 with Graves' ophthalmopathy.

This clonotype was observed at least ten times. This rearrangement joins TRBV30 to TRBJ1-5; TRBD1 is a possible D gene (6 bases). Trimming cost V 4 bases and J 4 bases, with 26 bases left between them. The CDR3 loop spans 18 amino acids. CDR1 is GTSNPN and CDR2 is SVGIG in the germline V gene (reference sequence). The CDR3 nucleotides read TGTGCCTGGACCCCGGGTGGGGGGGCCACGATGTCGAATCAGCCCCAGCATTTT. It translates to CAWTPGGGATMSNQPQHF.

The rearrangement links TRBV18 to TRBJ2-7, with D possibly being TRBD2 (5 bases). Trimming cost V 0 bases and J 1 base, with 16 bases left between them. Germline V lookup: CDR1 KGHSH, CDR2 LQKENI. CDR3 length: 17 amino acids. CDR3 protein: CASSPPGSGPLSYEQYF. The CDR3 nucleotides read TGTGCCAGCTCACCACCGGGCAGCGGCCCACTTTCCTACGAGCAGTACTTC. The complete variable domain, with remaining parts taken from reference TRBV18 and TRBJ2-7, reads NAGVMQNPRHLVRRRGQEARLRCSPMKGHSHVYWYRQLPEEGLKFMVYLQKENIIDESGMPKERFSAEFPKEGPSILRIQQVVRGDSAAYFCASSPPGSGPLSYEQYFGPGTRLTVT.

The chain couples TRBV7-9 to TRBJ2-7; no firm D call. The CDR3 loop spans 13 amino acids. Germline V gene data show CDR1 as SEHNR and CDR2 as FQNEAQ (reference sequence). With 3 bases removed from V and 3 bases from J, the gap between germline ends came to 9 bases. The CDR3 loop reads CASSFGSHYEQYF. The CDR3 nucleotides read TGTGCCAGCAGCTTTGGCAGTCACTACGAGCAGTACTTC.

The chain links TRBV27 to TRBJ2-7, with 9 nucleotides matching TRBD2. This CDR3 is built from 15 residues. Germline V gene lookup returns CDR1 MNHEY and CDR2 SMNVEV (reference sequence). Trimming at V came to 6 bases and at J to 2 bases, leaving 8 bases not matched to a gene. The CDR3 coding sequence is TGTGCCAGCAGCCTGACTAGCGGCACAACCTACGAGCAGTACTTC. This sequence encodes CASSLTSGTTYEQYF.

This clonotype was recorded at least ten times. The chain recombines TRBV6-2 or TRBV6-3 with TRBJ2-7; no clear D gene. Germline V gives CDR1 MNHEY, CDR2 SVGEGT. The ends were cut back, 6 bases at V and 3 bases at J, with 15 bases in the middle. The CDR3 consists of 14 residues. CDR3 DNA sequence: TGTGCCAGCAGAACGATGGACCAAAACTACGAGCAGTACTTC. Amino acids: CASRTMDQNYEQYF.

This clonotype occurred many times. The chain links TRBV20-1 to TRBJ1-2; weak D call: TRBD1 (5 bases). The CDR3 totals 12 residues. CDR1 is DFQATT, CDR2 SNEGSKA, per germline (reference sequence). Deletions cut 7 bases from V and 6 bases from J, with 15 bases between. The CDR3 spells CSGAPGTDGYTF. Here the CDR3 DNA reads TGCAGTGGGGCGCCAGGGACGGATGGCTACACCTTC.

This clonotype appeared many times. J is TRBJ2-6 and V is TRBV29-1; TRBD2 agrees at 8 bases. With V trimmed by 0 bases and J by 2 bases, 6 bases remained unmatched. The CDR3 covers 17 residues. Per the germline V gene, CDR1 is SQVTM and CDR2 is ANQGSEA. The CDR3 nucleotides read TGCAGCGTTGAAGACGGTACGGGGGGGGCTGGGGCCAACGTCCTGACTTTC. Translated: CSVEDGTGGAGANVLTF.

Many counts were recorded for this clonotype. The chain carries TRBV29-1 and TRBJ2-5; D uncertain. V gave up 7 bases and J gave up 6 bases, with 15 bases separating them. CDR1 is SQVTM and CDR2 is ANQGSEA in the germline V gene. This CDR3 has 12 residues. The CDR3 protein is CSAEVDLKTQYF. As DNA, the CDR3 is TGCAGCGCCGAGGTAGACTTGAAGACCCAGTACTTC.

This chain links TRBV19 with TRBJ1-2, with 8 bases fitting TRBD1. Germline CDR1 LNHDA, CDR2 SQIVND (reference sequence). J was trimmed by 4 bases and V by 6 bases; bases with no gene match: 7. The CDR3 consists of 14 residues. The CDR3 reads CASSTGQGRYGYTF. The DNA for the CDR3 is TGTGCCAGTAGCACAGGACAGGGCCGCTATGGCTACACCTTC.

This clonotype was counted many times. This chain uses TRBV6-1 with TRBJ2-7, with D perhaps TRBD1 (5 bases). Germline V gene data show CDR1 as MNHNS and CDR2 as SASEGT. The CDR3 extends over 12 amino acids. The V and J ends lost 9 bases and 0 bases respectively, with 9 bases between them. CDR3 nucleotides: TGTGCCAGTAGGGGTGACTCCTACGAGCAGTACTTC. This codes for CASRGDSYEQYF.

This clonotype was seen ten or more times. The CDR3 DNA follows: TGTGCCACCAGCAGAGAGACAGGAAACTATGGCTACACCTTC. Encoded protein: CATSRETGNYGYTF. This chain uses TRBV15 with TRBJ1-2, with D possibly matching TRBD1 (6 bases). The CDR3 contains 14 residues. From germline, CDR1 is LNHNV and CDR2 YYDKDF (reference sequence). The V end lost 0 bases, the J end lost 2 bases, and 7 bases lay between the germline ends.

There are many counts of this clonotype. The chain couples TRBV20-1 to TRBJ2-2; unclear D gene. Per the germline V gene, CDR1 is DFQATT and CDR2 is SNEGSKA (reference sequence). The CDR3 covers 16 residues. V lost 2 bases to trimming and J lost 4 bases, with 17 bases between them. The CDR3, as DNA: TGCAGTGCTAGAAAGTTAGTTCGGGTTAGCACCGGGGAGCTGTTTTTT. As protein: CSARKLVRVSTGELFF.

The gene calls are TRBV6-5 and TRBJ1-1; D remains ambiguous. V gave up 0 bases and J gave up 0 bases, with 8 bases separating them. This CDR3 comprises 15 residues. Germline V gives CDR1 MNHEY, CDR2 SVGAGI. CDR3 DNA sequence: TGTGCCAGCAGTTACTCAGAGGGAGTGAACACTGAAGCTTTCTTT. Protein product: CASSYSEGVNTEAFF.

A few counts support this clonotype. The gene calls are TRBV3-1 and TRBJ1-3; 12 nucleotides align to TRBD1. Germline V gene lookup returns CDR1 LGHDT and CDR2 YNNKEL (reference sequence). This CDR3 is 19 amino acids long. The V gene end was trimmed by 6 bases and the J gene end by 0 bases; junction bases not matched to a gene: 12. In nucleotides, the CDR3 is TGTGCCAGCAGAATCCCGGGACAGGGGGCTCCGAGCTCTGGAAACACCATATATTTT. Protein: CASRIPGQGAPSSGNTIYF.

V gene TRBV7-2 combines with J gene TRBJ2-5; TRBD2 agrees at 11 bases. V trimming: 1 base; J trimming: 4 bases; junction bases outside the gene matches: 5. The CDR3 has 16 residues. Germline CDR1 SGHTA, CDR2 FQGNSA. The CDR3 DNA sequence: TGTGCCAGCAGCTTAGTCACTAGCGGGAGTGGAGAGACCCAGTACTTC. Translated, it gives CASSLVTSGSGETQYF.

There are many counts of this clonotype. V and J are TRBV6-5 and TRBJ1-1; D is ambiguous. CDR3 size: 14 residues. The V gene lost 7 bases and the J gene lost 3 bases, with 15 bases spanning the gap. The germline V gene has CDR1 MNHEY and CDR2 SVGAGI. CDR3 region: CASIKTGGDTEAFF. CDR3 sequence (DNA): TGTGCCAGCATTAAGACGGGCGGGGACACTGAAGCTTTCTTT.

This clonotype was counted ten times or more. The chain recombines TRBV5-1 with TRBJ2-7, with D possibly TRBD2 on 5 matching bases. The CDR3 loop spans 15 amino acids. The V end was cut by 0 bases, the J end by 2 bases, with 12 bases between. Germline V CDR1 and CDR2: SGHRS, YFSETQ. The CDR3: CASSLGLGKTYEQYF. CDR3 sequence (DNA): TGCGCCAGCAGCTTGGGCCTCGGGAAAACCTACGAGCAGTACTTC.

This chain links TRBV27 with TRBJ1-1; no firm D call. The CDR3 is made up of 15 amino acids. From germline, CDR1 is MNHEY and CDR2 SMNVEV (reference sequence). This chain's CDR3 is CATRRSAAMNTEAFF. In DNA form, the CDR3 reads TGTGCTACACGTCGTTCGGCAGCCATGAACACTGAAGCTTTCTTT.